The clone carrying this T cell receptor beta chain was picked up many times. The data stem from a study of metastatic and nonmetastatic thyroid tumors. Study at large: The study looked at repertoires side by side in blood and in tumor or nodule tissue from malignant and benign thyroid patients.

Patients underwent thyroid surgery, and none had received any treatment before it. Per the study methods: Using the CDR3 differences seen across clinicopathological groups, the authors built a distant-metastasis classifier for papillary thyroid cancer, which was meant to discriminate distant-metastatic patients. TCRdb reanalyzed the PCR reads with MiXCR. These V and J calls are TCRdb output, not the study's own analysis. The sample carries fewer than 45,000 clones, around an eighth recorded once. V lost 1 base to trimming and J lost 7 bases; unmatched junction nucleotides: 7. CDR3 size: 16 residues. Germline-derived CDR1 and CDR2 are SGHVS and FQNEAQ.

This sequence originates from a female donor with papillary thyroid cancer or a benign thyroid nodule (not recorded which). Some clones in this sample may be carry-over from other donors' samples. The sample consisted of blood. The chain joins TRBV7-8 to TRBJ1-6, with 7 bases matching TRBD1. The CDR3 DNA sequence: TGTGCCAGCAGCTTAGAGGCAGGGGGAGTGAATTCACCCCTCCACTTT. It yields the protein CASSLEAGGVNSPLHF.